This T cell receptor beta chain was found in a study of blood T cell repertoires in COVID-19. Study summary: The samples span acute and convalescent COVID-19 from the United States, Italy and Spain. T cells, B-cell-depleted T cells, or PBMCs supplied cDNA or gDNA.

Assay: immunoSEQ multiplex PCR; the TCRdb copy retains only in-frame clones and omits some. The table includes fewer than 450,000 clones, less than 95% detected once. Participant age was roughly 18 to 90 years, and participants resided in fewer than 25 US areas. This clone was observed a single time. CDR1 is MNHEY, CDR2 SVGAGI, per germline. The CDR3 covers 13 residues. Trimming took 8 bases from V and 4 from J; bases not matched to a gene: 4. V is TRBV6-5 and J is TRBJ2-1; 8 nucleotides align to TRBD2. The receptor was derived from a man aged 18 to 30 who had recovered from COVID-19. Source material: PBMCs or T cells enriched from blood (not recorded which). In DNA form, the CDR3 reads TGTGCCAGCTCAGGGACTAGTTACAATGAGCAGTTCTTC. Its translation: CASSGTSYNEQFF.